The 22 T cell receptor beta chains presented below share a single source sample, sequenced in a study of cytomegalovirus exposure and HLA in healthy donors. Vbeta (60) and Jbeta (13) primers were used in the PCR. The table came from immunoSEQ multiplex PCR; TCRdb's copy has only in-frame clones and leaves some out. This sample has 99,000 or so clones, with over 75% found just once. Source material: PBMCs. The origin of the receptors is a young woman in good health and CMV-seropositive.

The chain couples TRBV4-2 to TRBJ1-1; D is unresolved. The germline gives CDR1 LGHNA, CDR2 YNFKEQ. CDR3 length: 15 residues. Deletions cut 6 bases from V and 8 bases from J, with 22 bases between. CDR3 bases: TGTGCCAGCAGGAGAAGCATCCTCTCTGTGGTCGAAGCTTTCTTT. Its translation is CASRRSILSVVEAFF.

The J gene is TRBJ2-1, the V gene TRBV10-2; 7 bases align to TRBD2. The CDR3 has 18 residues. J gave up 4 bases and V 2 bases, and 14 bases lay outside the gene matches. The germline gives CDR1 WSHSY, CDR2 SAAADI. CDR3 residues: CASSEVTPLAALYNEQFF. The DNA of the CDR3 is TGCGCCAGCAGTGAGGTGACCCCCCTAGCGGCCTTATACAATGAGCAGTTCTTC.

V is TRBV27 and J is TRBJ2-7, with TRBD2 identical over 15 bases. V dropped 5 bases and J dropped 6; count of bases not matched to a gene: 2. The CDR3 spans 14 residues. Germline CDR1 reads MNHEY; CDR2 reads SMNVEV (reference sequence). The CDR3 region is CASSGTSGRLEQYF. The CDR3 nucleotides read TGTGCCAGCAGTGGGACTAGCGGGAGGCTCGAGCAGTACTTC.

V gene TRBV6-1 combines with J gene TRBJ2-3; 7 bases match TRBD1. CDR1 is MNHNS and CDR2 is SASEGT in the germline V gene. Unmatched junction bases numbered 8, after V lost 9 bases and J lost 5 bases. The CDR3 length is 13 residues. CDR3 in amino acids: CASSRGLGDTQYF. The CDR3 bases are TGTGCCAGTTCAAGGGGGCTTGGAGATACGCAGTATTTT.

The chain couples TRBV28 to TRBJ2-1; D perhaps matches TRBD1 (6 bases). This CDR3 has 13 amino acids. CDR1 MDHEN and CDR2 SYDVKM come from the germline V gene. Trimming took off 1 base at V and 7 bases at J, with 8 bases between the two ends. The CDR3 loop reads CASSLYRDNEQFF. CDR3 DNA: TGTGCCAGCAGTTTATACAGGGATAATGAGCAGTTCTTC.

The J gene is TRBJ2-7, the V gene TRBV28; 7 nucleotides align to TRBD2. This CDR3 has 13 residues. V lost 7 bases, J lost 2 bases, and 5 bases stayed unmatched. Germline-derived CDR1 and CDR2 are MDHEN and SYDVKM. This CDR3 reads CASNPGGPYEQYF. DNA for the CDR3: TGTGCCAGCAACCCGGGAGGACCCTACGAGCAGTACTTC. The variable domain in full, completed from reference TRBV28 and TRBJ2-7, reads DVKVTQSSRYLVKRTGEKVFLECVQDMDHENMFWYRQDPGLGLRLIYFSYDVKMKEKGDIPEGYSVSREKKERFSLILESASTNQTSMYLCASNPGGPYEQYFGPGTRLTVT.

CDR3 bases: TGTGCCAGCAGCTTAAGCCCAGGGGGCGGCACAGATACGCAGTATTTT. Its translation: CASSLSPGGGTDTQYF. V and J are TRBV7-3 and TRBJ2-3, with 8 bases fitting TRBD1. The CDR3 contains 16 residues. Trimming removed 1 base from V and 1 base from J; junction bases left unmatched: 4. Germline V gives CDR1 SGHTA, CDR2 FQGTGA.

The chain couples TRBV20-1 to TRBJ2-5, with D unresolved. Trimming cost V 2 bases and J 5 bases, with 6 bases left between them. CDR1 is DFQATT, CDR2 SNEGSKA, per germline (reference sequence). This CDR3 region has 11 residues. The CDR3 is CSARIQETQYF. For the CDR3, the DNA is TGCAGTGCTAGAATCCAGGAGACCCAGTACTTC.

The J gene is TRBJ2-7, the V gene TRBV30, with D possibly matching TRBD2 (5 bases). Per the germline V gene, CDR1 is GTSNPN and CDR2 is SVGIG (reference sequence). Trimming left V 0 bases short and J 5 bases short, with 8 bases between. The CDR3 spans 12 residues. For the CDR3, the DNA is TGTGCCTGGAGTGTACTAGGCGACGAGCAGTACTTC. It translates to CAWSVLGDEQYF.

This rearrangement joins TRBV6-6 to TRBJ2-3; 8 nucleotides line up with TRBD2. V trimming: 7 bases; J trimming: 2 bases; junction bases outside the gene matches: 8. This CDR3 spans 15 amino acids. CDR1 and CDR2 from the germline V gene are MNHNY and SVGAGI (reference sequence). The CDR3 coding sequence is TGTGCCAGCACAGGGGCGGGAGGACTCACAGATACGCAGTATTTT. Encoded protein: CASTGAGGLTDTQYF.

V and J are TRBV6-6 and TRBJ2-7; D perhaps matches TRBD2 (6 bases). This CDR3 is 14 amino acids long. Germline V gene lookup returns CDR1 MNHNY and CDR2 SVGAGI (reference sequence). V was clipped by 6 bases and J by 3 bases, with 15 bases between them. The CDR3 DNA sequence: TGTGCCAGCAGGGCCTCGGGACTCATCTACGAGCAGTACTTC. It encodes CASRASGLIYEQYF.

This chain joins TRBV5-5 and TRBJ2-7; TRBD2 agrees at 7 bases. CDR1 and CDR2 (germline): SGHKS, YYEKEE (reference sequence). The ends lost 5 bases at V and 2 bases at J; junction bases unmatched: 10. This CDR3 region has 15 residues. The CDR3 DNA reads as TGTGCCAGCAGTCTGAGGTGGCGGGAGCCCTACGAGCAGTACTTC. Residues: CASSLRWREPYEQYF.

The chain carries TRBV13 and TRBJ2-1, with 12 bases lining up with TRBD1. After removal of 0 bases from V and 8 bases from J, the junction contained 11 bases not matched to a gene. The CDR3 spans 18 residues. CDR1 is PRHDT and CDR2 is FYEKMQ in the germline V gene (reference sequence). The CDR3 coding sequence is TGTGCCAGCAGCTTAGGCCAGGGGACAGGGGGCACGAGCGATGAGCAGTTCTTC. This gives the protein CASSLGQGTGGTSDEQFF.

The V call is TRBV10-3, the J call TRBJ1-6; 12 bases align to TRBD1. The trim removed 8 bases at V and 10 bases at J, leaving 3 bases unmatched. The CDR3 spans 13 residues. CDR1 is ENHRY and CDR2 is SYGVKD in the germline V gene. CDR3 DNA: TGTGCCATCCGGGACAGGGGGCCATCACCCCTCCACTTT. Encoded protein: CAIRDRGPSPLHF.

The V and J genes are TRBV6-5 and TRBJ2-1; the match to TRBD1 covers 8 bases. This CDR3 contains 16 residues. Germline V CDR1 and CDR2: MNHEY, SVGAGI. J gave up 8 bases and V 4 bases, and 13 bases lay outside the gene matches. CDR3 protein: CASSCPATGEVDEQFF. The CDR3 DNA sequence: TGTGCCAGCAGTTGTCCCGCGACAGGGGAGGTTGATGAGCAGTTCTTC.

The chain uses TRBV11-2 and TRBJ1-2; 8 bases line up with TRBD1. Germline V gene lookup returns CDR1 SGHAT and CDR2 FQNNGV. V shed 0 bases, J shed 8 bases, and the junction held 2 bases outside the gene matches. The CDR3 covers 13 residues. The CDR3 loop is CASSLDTGGGYTF. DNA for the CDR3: TGTGCCAGCAGCTTAGATACAGGGGGAGGCTACACCTTC.

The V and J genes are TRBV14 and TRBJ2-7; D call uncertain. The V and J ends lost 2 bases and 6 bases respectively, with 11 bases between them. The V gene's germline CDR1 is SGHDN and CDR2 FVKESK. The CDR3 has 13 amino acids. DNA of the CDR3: TGTGCCAGCAGCCAATCGAGGAGAGGCGAGCAGTACTTC. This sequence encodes CASSQSRRGEQYF.

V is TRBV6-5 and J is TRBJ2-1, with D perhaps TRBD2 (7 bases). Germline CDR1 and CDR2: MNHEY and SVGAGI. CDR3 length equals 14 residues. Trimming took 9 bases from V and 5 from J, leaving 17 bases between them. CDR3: CASTRGAGHNEQFF. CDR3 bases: TGTGCCAGTACTCGGGGGGCGGGTCACAATGAGCAGTTCTTC.

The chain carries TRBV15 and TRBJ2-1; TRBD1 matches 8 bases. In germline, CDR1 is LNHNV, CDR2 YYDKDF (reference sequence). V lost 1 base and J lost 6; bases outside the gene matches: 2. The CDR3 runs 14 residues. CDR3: CATSRGTGPNEQFF. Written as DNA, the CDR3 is TGTGCCACCAGCAGAGGGACAGGGCCCAATGAGCAGTTCTTC.

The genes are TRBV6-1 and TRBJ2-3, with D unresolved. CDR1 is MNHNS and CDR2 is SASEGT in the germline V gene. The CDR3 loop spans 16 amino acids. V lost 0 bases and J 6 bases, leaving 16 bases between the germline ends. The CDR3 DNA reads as TGTGCCAGCAGTGAAGCATCCGTTCCTCGGAGTGATACGCAGTATTTT. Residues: CASSEASVPRSDTQYF.

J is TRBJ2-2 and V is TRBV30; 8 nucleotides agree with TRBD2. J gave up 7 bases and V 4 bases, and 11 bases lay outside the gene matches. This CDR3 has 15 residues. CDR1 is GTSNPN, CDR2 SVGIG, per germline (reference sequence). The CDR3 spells CAWTSGSNLGGELFF. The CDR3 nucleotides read TGTGCCTGGACGAGCGGGAGTAATCTAGGCGGGGAGCTGTTTTTT.

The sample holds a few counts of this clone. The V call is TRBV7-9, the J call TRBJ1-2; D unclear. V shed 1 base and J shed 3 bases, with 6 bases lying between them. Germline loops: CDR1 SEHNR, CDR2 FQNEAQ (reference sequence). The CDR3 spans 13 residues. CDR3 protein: CASSLDSYYGYTF. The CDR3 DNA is TGTGCCAGCAGCTTAGATAGTTACTATGGCTACACCTTC.